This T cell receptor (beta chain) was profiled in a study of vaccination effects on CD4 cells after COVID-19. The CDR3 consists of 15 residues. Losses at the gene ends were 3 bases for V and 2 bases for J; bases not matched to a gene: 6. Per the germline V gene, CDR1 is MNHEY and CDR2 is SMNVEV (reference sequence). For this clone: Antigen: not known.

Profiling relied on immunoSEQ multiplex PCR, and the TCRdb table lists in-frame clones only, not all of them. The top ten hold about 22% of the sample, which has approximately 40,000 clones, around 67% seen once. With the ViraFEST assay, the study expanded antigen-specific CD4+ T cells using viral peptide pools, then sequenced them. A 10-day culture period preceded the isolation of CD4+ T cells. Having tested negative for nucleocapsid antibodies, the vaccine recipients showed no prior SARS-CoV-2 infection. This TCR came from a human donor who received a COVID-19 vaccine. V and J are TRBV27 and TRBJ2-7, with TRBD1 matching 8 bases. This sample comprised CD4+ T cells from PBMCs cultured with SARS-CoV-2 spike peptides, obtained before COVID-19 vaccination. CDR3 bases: TGTGCCAGCAGTTTCCAGGCCAGGGGGCCCTACGAGCAGTACTTC. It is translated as CASSFQARGPYEQYF.